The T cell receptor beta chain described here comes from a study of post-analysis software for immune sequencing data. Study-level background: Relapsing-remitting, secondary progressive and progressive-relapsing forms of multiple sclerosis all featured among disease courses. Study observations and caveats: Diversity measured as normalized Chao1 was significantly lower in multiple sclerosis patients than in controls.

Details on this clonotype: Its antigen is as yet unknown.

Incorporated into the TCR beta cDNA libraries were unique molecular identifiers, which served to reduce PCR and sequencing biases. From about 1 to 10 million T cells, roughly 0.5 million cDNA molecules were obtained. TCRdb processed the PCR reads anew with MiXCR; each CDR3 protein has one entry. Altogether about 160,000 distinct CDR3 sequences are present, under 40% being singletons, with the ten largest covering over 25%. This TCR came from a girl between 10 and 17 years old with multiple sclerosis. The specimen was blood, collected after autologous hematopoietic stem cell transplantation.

This CDR3 is CASSQDTAALRYGYYEQYF. Written as DNA, the CDR3 is TGTGCCAGCAGCCAAGATACGGCAGCCTTACGCTATGGGTACTACGAGCAGTACTTC. V is TRBV3-1 and J is TRBJ2-5; D gene unclear. Judging by the DNA end, TRBJ2-7 fits better; the J call may be wrong. Germline CDR1 LGHDT, CDR2 YNNKEL (reference sequence). This CDR3 is built from 19 residues.